This entry lists 30 T cell receptor beta chains sequenced from one sample in a study of regulatory T cells in long-lasting Graves disease. Construction of the TCR beta libraries employed iRepertoire HTBI primers in conjunction with Arm-PCR of CDR3 regions. TCRdb used MiXCR to reprocess the multiplex PCR reads, holding one entry per CDR3 protein. The sample yields 500,000 to 700,000 distinct CDR3 sequences, about 16% seen once. Time point described: newly diagnosed GD, antithyroid drugs for less than 3 months. RNA extracted from PBMCs served as the sequencing template. This sample was shared with a second study, whose subject was T cells in Graves' hyperthyroidism and ophthalmopathy.

Sequences were derived from peripheral blood mononuclear cells (PBMCs), sampled at new diagnosis, from a patient treated with antithyroid drugs. The receptors stem from a woman aged 25-40 years with Graves disease.

The chain links TRBV5-1 to TRBJ2-2, with TRBD2 matching 11 bases. There are 16 residues in the CDR3. Trimming took 1 base from V and 4 from J; bases not matched to a gene: 3. Germline CDR1 and CDR2: SGHRS and YFSETQ. The CDR3 coding sequence is TGCGCCAGCAGCTTGACTAGCGGGAGTCTCACCGGGGAGCTGTTTTTT. It codes for CASSLTSGSLTGELFF.

The chain combines TRBV7-8 with TRBJ2-2; TRBD1 might be the D (5 bases). CDR3 length: 16 residues. Germline CDR1 and CDR2: SGHVS and FQNEAQ. The germline V and J ends were trimmed by 1 base and 0 bases, with 9 bases remaining between them. CDR3 protein: CASSLVADTNTGELFF. CDR3 nucleotide sequence: TGTGCCAGCAGCTTAGTGGCGGACACGAACACCGGGGAGCTGTTTTTT.

This clonotype was counted at least ten times. The J gene is TRBJ1-1, the V gene TRBV12-3 or TRBV12-4; D is undetermined. V was clipped by 3 bases and J by 5 bases, with 10 bases between them. The CDR3 runs 13 residues. CDR3: CASSFRKTTEAFF. CDR3 in DNA: TGTGCCAGCAGTTTTCGGAAAACGACTGAAGCTTTCTTT.

This clonotype was observed at least ten times. The rearrangement uses TRBV6-5 and TRBJ1-5; 7 positions match TRBD1. The CDR3 consists of 16 residues. V was pared by 4 bases and J by 4 bases, with 10 bases of the junction left unmatched. Per the germline V gene, CDR1 is MNHEY and CDR2 is SVGAGI. The CDR3 sequence: CASSSTETGLNQPQHF. As DNA, the CDR3 is TGTGCCAGCAGTTCCACCGAGACAGGGTTGAATCAGCCCCAGCATTTT.

The chain carries TRBV10-3 and TRBJ2-6, with TRBD1 matching 7 bases. Germline CDR1 is ENHRY and CDR2 is SYGVKD. There are 17 residues in the CDR3. V dropped 4 bases and J dropped 3; count of bases not matched to a gene: 9. The CDR3 sequence: CAISGPTGASGANVLTF. The CDR3 coding sequence is TGTGCCATCAGTGGCCCAACAGGGGCTAGTGGGGCCAACGTCCTGACTTTC.

This clonotype has a count of ten or more. The chain employs TRBV7-9 and TRBJ2-3; D is unresolved. Germline V gives CDR1 SEHNR, CDR2 FQNEAQ (reference sequence). The CDR3 has 17 residues. Trimming took off 5 bases at V and 4 bases at J, with 22 bases between the two ends. The CDR3 DNA follows: TGTGCCAGCAGCGACCCGGCAAGTGGGATCGGTTCAGATACGCAGTATTTT. Encoded protein: CASSDPASGIGSDTQYF.

This clonotype was observed at least ten times. The genes are TRBV20-1 and TRBJ2-5; 12 bases match TRBD2. V lost 3 bases to trimming and J lost 7 bases; unmatched junction nucleotides: 6. Germline values: CDR1 DFQATT, CDR2 SNEGSKA (reference sequence). The length of the CDR3 is 14 residues. The CDR3, as DNA: TGCAGTGCTAGGCCTAGCGGGAGGGTTGCGACCCAGTACTTC. Residues: CSARPSGRVATQYF.

The genes are TRBV12-3 or TRBV12-4 and TRBJ2-7; 10 nucleotides agree with TRBD2. The CDR3 contains 17 residues. With V trimmed by 3 bases and J by 1 base, 9 bases remained unmatched. DNA of the CDR3: TGTGCCAGCAGTTTGGGCTCAAGACTAGCGGGTTCCTACGAGCAGTACTTC. This translates into CASSLGSRLAGSYEQYF.

This clonotype was recorded a few times. The genes are TRBV14 and TRBJ2-7, with no clear D. The germline V gene encodes CDR1 SGHDN and CDR2 FVKESK. Deletions cut 1 base from V and 2 bases from J, with 9 bases between. The CDR3 is 14 residues long. CDR3 bases: TGTGCCAGCAGCCAAGGGCTACCCCCCTACGAGCAGTACTTC. It codes for CASSQGLPPYEQYF.

The rearrangement links TRBV5-1 to TRBJ1-2; unclear D gene. The V end lost 1 base, the J end lost 5 bases, and 12 bases lay between the germline ends. This CDR3 region has 14 residues. Looked up from germline, CDR1 is SGHRS and CDR2 is YFSETQ. CDR3 loop: CASSLSGPEYGYTF. The DNA for the CDR3 is TGCGCCAGCAGCTTGTCAGGACCTGAGTATGGCTACACCTTC.

In the case of this clonotype: One base away lies a much larger clone, so this may be a sequencing read error. The J gene is TRBJ2-3, the V gene TRBV5-1, with 8 bases aligning to TRBD1. The DNA end is a closer match to TRBJ1-5, so the J assignment may be wrong. Germline V CDR1 and CDR2: SGHRS, YFSETQ. CDR3 size: 14 residues. The DNA of the CDR3 is TGCGCCAGCAGCCTGAGAGTGGGACAGGATACGCAGCATTTT. It yields the protein CASSLRVGQDTQHF.

This clonotype was observed a handful of times. The V call is TRBV5-1, the J call TRBJ2-3, with 8 bases identical to TRBD2. Germline V gene sequence: CDR1 SGHRS, CDR2 YFSETQ. J gave up 5 bases and V 1 base, and 3 bases lay outside the gene matches. This CDR3 is 14 amino acids long. CDR3 nucleotide sequence: TGCGCCAGCAGCTTGTTCGCGGGAGGAGATACGCAGTATTTT. It encodes CASSLFAGGDTQYF.

A note on this clonotype: This may come from a read error, since a much larger clone is one base off. The rearrangement links TRBV2 to TRBJ1-1; TRBD1 aligns across 7 bases. Germline-derived CDR1 and CDR2 are SNHLY and FYNNEI. The CDR3 extends over 15 amino acids. The CDR3 DNA reads TGTGCCGGCAGATACCCGGGACAGCCGAACACTGAAGCTTTCTTT. This gives the protein CAGRYPGQPNTEAFF.

This clonotype has a count of ten or more. The chain links TRBV12-3 or TRBV12-4 to TRBJ1-1, with D hard to call. V lost 3 bases, J lost 1 base, and 9 bases lay in between. CDR3 length equals 14 residues. CDR3 amino acids: CASSFFPTNTEAFF. CDR3 coding DNA: TGTGCCAGCAGTTTCTTCCCGACGAACACTGAAGCTTTCTTT.

In its sample, this clonotype was seen many times. This chain joins TRBV27 and TRBJ1-6; the match to TRBD1 covers 9 bases. The CDR3 has 14 residues. Germline trimming cut 9 bases from V and 9 bases from J; bases unmatched to any gene: 9. Germline CDR1 is MNHEY and CDR2 is SMNVEV (reference sequence). The CDR3 region is CASWGQGQASPLHF. The CDR3 DNA is TGTGCCAGTTGGGGACAGGGCCAGGCTTCACCCCTCCACTTT.

The chain joins TRBV3-1 to TRBJ1-3, with no clear D. This CDR3 region has 17 residues. Germline-derived CDR1 and CDR2 are LGHDT and YNNKEL (reference sequence). V was pared by 1 base and J by 1 base, with 14 bases between. The CDR3 region has the DNA TGTGCCAGCAGCCAAGGCGATGGGCTAACTTCTGGAAACACCATATATTTT. Its translation: CASSQGDGLTSGNTIYF.

This clonotype was observed many times. The chain has TRBV20-1 and TRBJ1-1; unclear D gene. Germline-derived CDR1 and CDR2 are DFQATT and SNEGSKA (reference sequence). V was pared by 4 bases and J by 1 base, with 10 bases between. CDR3 size: 13 residues. CDR3 nucleotides: TGCAGTGCTACAGATCGGGGGAACACTGAAGCTTTCTTT. This sequence encodes CSATDRGNTEAFF.

About this clonotype itself: A read error may produce the germline difference seen at one junction end. The chain couples TRBV3-1 to TRBJ1-4; D not resolved. The CDR3 extends over 14 amino acids. Per the germline V gene, CDR1 is LGHDT and CDR2 is YNNKEL (reference sequence). The CDR3 is CVSSQGYWASRVFF. The CDR3 bases are TGTGTCAGCAGCCAAGGATACTGGGCTTCAAGGGTGTTTTTT.

The sample holds many counts of this clonotype. V usage is TRBV28 and J usage is TRBJ1-6; D not certain. The ends were cut back, 3 bases at V and 8 bases at J, with 14 bases in the middle. Per the germline V gene, CDR1 is MDHEN and CDR2 is SYDVKM. The CDR3 runs 15 residues. The CDR3 DNA is TGTGCCAGCAGTTTTTCCGACACGTCTTATTCACCCCTCCACTTT. Translated: CASSFSDTSYSPLHF.

At least ten counts were recorded for this clonotype. V is TRBV28 and J is TRBJ1-2, with 8 bases that match TRBD1. The CDR3 sequence is 14 residues long. CDR1 MDHEN and CDR2 SYDVKM come from the germline V gene. Trimming cost V 5 bases and J 4 bases; bases outside gene matches: 6. The CDR3 region has the DNA TGTGCCAGCAGTCCGGACAGGGACAGCTATGGCTACACCTTC. As protein: CASSPDRDSYGYTF.

CDR3 DNA sequence: TGTGCCAGCAGCCAACAACAAGGGAGGGCTCTTGAGCAGTACTTC. The encoded protein is CASSQQQGRALEQYF. The rearrangement uses TRBV7-9 and TRBJ2-7; 7 bases fit TRBD2. CDR3 length equals 15 residues. The J segment lost 7 bases and the V segment lost 5 bases, leaving 14 bases of the junction unmatched. Germline CDR1 reads SEHNR; CDR2 reads FQNEAQ (reference sequence). Together with reference TRBV7-9 and TRBJ2-7, the CDR3 gives the full variable domain: DTGVSQNPRHKITKRGQNVTFRCDPISEHNRLYWYRQTLGQGPEFLTYFQNEAQLEKSRLLSDRFSAERPKGSFSTLEIQRTEQGDSAMYLCASSQQQGRALEQYFGPGTRLTVT.

This clonotype has only a few counts. The chain has TRBV19 and TRBJ1-1; weak D call: TRBD1 (5 bases). With 2 bases removed from V and 5 bases from J, the gap between germline ends came to 12 bases. The CDR3 runs 14 residues. Per the germline V gene, CDR1 is LNHDA and CDR2 is SQIVND (reference sequence). DNA for the CDR3: TGTGCCAGTAGTATAAATCTGGCAGGGACTGAAGCTTTCTTT. It specifies CASSINLAGTEAFF.

This clonotype was seen more than once but under ten times. The chain recombines TRBV3-1 with TRBJ1-3; unclear D gene. Germline CDR1 is LGHDT and CDR2 is YNNKEL (reference sequence). CDR3 length equals 14 residues. The V and J ends lost 1 base and 5 bases respectively, with 9 bases between them. CDR3 residues: CASSQGIGRNTIYF. DNA of the CDR3: TGTGCCAGCAGCCAAGGCATCGGAAGAAACACCATATATTTT. Using reference TRBV3-1 and TRBJ1-3 for the parts outside the CDR3, the full variable domain is DTAVSQTPKYLVTQMGNDKSIKCEQNLGHDTMYWYKQDSKKFLKIMFSYNNKELIINETVPNRFSPKSPDKAHLNLHINSLELGDSAVYFCASSQGIGRNTIYFGEGSWLTVV.

This clonotype was observed at least ten times. This rearrangement joins TRBV24-1 to TRBJ1-2, with 8 bases that match TRBD1. V lost 4 bases and J lost 6; bases outside the gene matches: 9. Germline CDR1 reads KGHDR; CDR2 reads SFDVKD. This CDR3 is built from 15 residues. The chain's CDR3 is CATSDPTGGGNGYTF. CDR3 nucleotide sequence: TGTGCCACCAGTGACCCTACAGGGGGAGGGAATGGCTACACCTTC.

This clonotype was observed at least ten times. The rearrangement joins TRBV28 to TRBJ2-7; TRBD2 aligns across 9 bases. Per the germline V gene, CDR1 is MDHEN and CDR2 is SYDVKM. The length of the CDR3 is 17 residues. The junction had 15 bases not matched to a gene; V was cut back by 5 bases and J by 4 bases. This chain's CDR3 is CASSLLNLSGRSYEQYF. CDR3 bases: TGTGCCAGCAGTCTCTTGAACCTCAGCGGGAGGTCTTACGAGCAGTACTTC.

As to this clonotype: The CDR3 does not end in the conserved phenylalanine or tryptophan, so this is likely a read error. The chain has TRBV28 and TRBJ1-2; D remains ambiguous. Germline values: CDR1 MDHEN, CDR2 SYDVKM. This CDR3 has 15 amino acids. V shed 4 bases and J shed 7 bases, with 19 bases lying between them. The CDR3 DNA reads as TGTGCCAGCAGTTGGTGGGGTGACGGCTATGGTGGCTACACCCTC. Encoded protein: CASSWWGDGYGGYTL.

This clonotype was recorded a few times. The rearrangement joins TRBV27 to TRBJ1-1; no definite D call. The CDR3 is 14 amino acids. Germline loops: CDR1 MNHEY, CDR2 SMNVEV (reference sequence). V was trimmed by 7 bases and J by 8 bases, leaving 20 bases between them. The CDR3 loop is CASTTLASYSEAFF. Written as DNA, the CDR3 is TGTGCCAGCACCACCCTAGCGAGTTATTCGGAAGCTTTCTTT.

CDR3 region: CASSQDLYQGYYHEQYF. The DNA of the CDR3 is TGTGCCAGCAGCCAAGATCTTTATCAGGGCTACTACCACGAGCAGTACTTC. The rearrangement joins TRBV7-2 to TRBJ2-7, with D perhaps matching TRBD1 (5 bases). CDR1 is SGHTA and CDR2 is FQGNSA in the germline V gene. Trimming took 5 bases from V and 5 from J, leaving 25 bases between them. The CDR3 is made up of 17 amino acids. Variable domain in full (rest from reference TRBV7-2 and TRBJ2-7): GAGVSQSPSNKVTEKGKDVELRCDPISGHTALYWYRQSLGQGLEFLIYFQGNSAPDKSGLPSDRFSAERTGGSVSTLTIQRTQQEDSAVYLCASSQDLYQGYYHEQYFGPGTRLTVT.

The rearrangement uses TRBV29-1 and TRBJ2-3; 13 bases fit TRBD2. Germline V gene sequence: CDR1 SQVTM, CDR2 ANQGSEA. J lost 14 bases, V lost 3 bases, and 5 bases had no gene match. The CDR3 sequence is 12 residues long. CDR3 nucleotides: TGCAGCGTTGAGATGGGGACTAGCGGGATGTATTTT. Its translation: CSVEMGTSGMYF.

Details on this clonotype: A much larger clone sits a single nucleotide away, making a read error possible. The chain has TRBV24-1 and TRBJ2-7; D possibly matches TRBD1 or TRBD2 (7 bases each). The CDR3 loop spans 16 amino acids. Trimming took 4 bases from V and 5 from J, leaving 20 bases between them. CDR1 is KGHDR, CDR2 SFDVKD, per germline. The CDR3, as DNA: TGTGCCACCAGTGACGTGGAGGGGGCGGGAGCCAACGAGCAGTACTTC. Encoded protein: CATSDVEGAGANEQYF.